This T cell receptor (beta chain) appears in the sequencing data of a study of cytomegalovirus exposure and HLA in healthy donors. Study results and caveats: Upon later analysis, TCR association rates were observed to vary by HLA locus, being highest for DRB1 and lowest for HLA-C.

Trimming took 0 bases from V and 6 from J, leaving 6 bases between them. Germline CDR1 and CDR2: MGHRA and YSYEKL. This CDR3 spans 14 amino acids. About this clone: Its specificity is not known.

60 Vbeta and 13 Jbeta primers were used in PCR. Generated by immunoSEQ multiplex PCR, the TCRdb table keeps only in-frame clones and is missing some. The profile shows 30,000 to 40,000 clones, 80% to 90% of them singletons. The sample was PBMCs. The chain employs TRBV4-1 and TRBJ2-6; D ambiguous. This sequence originates from a woman in her forties in good health and CMV-seronegative. The CDR3 spells CASSQDLAANVLTF. Written as DNA, the CDR3 is TGCGCCAGCAGCCAAGACTTGGCGGCCAACGTCCTGACTTTC.